This T cell receptor beta chain came from a study of blood T cell repertoires in COVID-19. The study assigned cohorts using participant-reported clinical history. TCRdb's table, derived via immunoSEQ multiplex PCR, lists solely in-frame clones and lacks some. The sample holds roughly 300,000 clones, 70% to 90% seen once. Per germline, CDR1 WSHSY and CDR2 SAAADI. The CDR3 extends over 14 amino acids. The J segment lost 5 bases and the V segment lost 3 bases, leaving 3 bases of the junction unmatched. This clonotype was obtained from a man aged 30 to 39 who had recovered from COVID-19. This chain uses TRBV10-2 with TRBJ1-4, with 7 positions matching TRBD1. Sample: PBMCs or T cells enriched from blood (not recorded which). The CDR3 sequence is CASSDGQDNEKLFF. The CDR3 bases are TGCGCCAGCAGTGACGGACAGGACAATGAAAAACTGTTTTTT.